The 9 T cell receptor beta chains given below trace back to one sample, sequenced in a study of blood T cells in healthy people across ages. The authors ran a second PCR of 7 to 11 cycles using a sample-barcoded 5' primer and a J-beta primer mix. TCRdb fed the 5' RACE reads into MiXCR, producing one record per CDR3 protein. This sample has roughly 650,000 distinct CDR3 sequences, with approximately 31% found just once. Sequenced sample: blood. Receptor source: an elderly woman in good health.

The CDR3, as DNA: TGTGCCTGGAGTACAGGGTTCGGGAACTATGGCTACACCTTC. Its translation: CAWSTGFGNYGYTF. The chain combines TRBV30 with TRBJ1-2; D is perhaps TRBD1 (6 bases). This CDR3 is 14 amino acids long. Germline CDR1 GTSNPN, CDR2 SVGIG (reference sequence). V lost 2 bases and J lost 2, with 12 bases in between.

To note about this clonotype: This may be a read error, as it is one base from a much larger clone. The chain employs TRBV5-6 and TRBJ1-5; tentative D call: TRBD1 (5 bases). Trimming removed 0 bases from V and 5 bases from J, with 12 bases in between. From germline, CDR1 is SGHDT and CDR2 YYEEEE. The CDR3 spans 15 residues. Written as DNA, the CDR3 is TGTGCCAGCAGCTTGGCGGGGCGAGACGATCAGCCCCAGCATTTT. Translation: CASSLAGRDDQPQHF. Filled out from reference TRBV5-6 and TRBJ1-5, the complete variable domain reads DAGVTQSPTHLIKTRGQQVTLRCSPKSGHDTVSWYQQALGQGPQFIFQYYEEEERQRGNFPDRFSGHQFPNYSSELNVNALLLGDSALYLCASSLAGRDDQPQHFGDGTRLSIL.

Comment on this clonotype: One base away lies a much larger clone, so this may be a sequencing read error. The chain carries TRBV10-3 and TRBJ2-1; no definite D call. With 6 bases removed from V and 8 bases from J, the gap between germline ends came to 17 bases. Germline loops: CDR1 ENHRY, CDR2 SYGVKD. The CDR3 extends over 14 amino acids. CDR3 DNA: TGTGCCATCAGCCTATCCAGTATGTACCATGAGCAGTTCTTC. Translating gives CAISLSSMYHEQFF.

The genes are TRBV7-9 and TRBJ1-1, with TRBD1 as a possible D gene (6 bases). Germline CDR1 reads SEHNR; CDR2 reads FQNEAQ (reference sequence). V lost 5 bases to trimming and J lost 0 bases, with 19 bases between them. This CDR3 spans 17 amino acids. The chain's CDR3 is CASSPRGSGGMNTEAFF. The CDR3 DNA follows: TGTGCCAGCAGCCCCAGGGGATCGGGGGGCATGAACACTGAAGCTTTCTTT.

As to this clonotype: A much larger clone is a single base away; this may be a read error. J is TRBJ2-7 and V is TRBV3-1; 9 bases are shared with TRBD1. Germline-derived CDR1 and CDR2 are LGHDT and YNNKEL (reference sequence). This CDR3 region has 16 residues. The V and J ends lost 4 bases and 6 bases, in that order; junction bases with no gene match: 13. CDR3 sequence: CASSPPRGTGTCEQYF. The CDR3 region has the DNA TGTGCCAGCAGCCCCCCCCGGGGGACAGGGACCTGCGAGCAGTACTTC.

A note on this clonotype: This clone may be a read error of a much larger clone one base away. V is TRBV20-1 and J is TRBJ1-2; 8 bases align to TRBD1. This CDR3 region has 15 residues. Trimming removed 6 bases from V and 7 bases from J; junction bases left unmatched: 16. Germline V gene data show CDR1 as DFQATT and CDR2 as SNEGSKA (reference sequence). CDR3 DNA: TGCAGTGCCCCCCGAGGGGACAGGACTGCGGGTGGCTACACCTTC. Amino acids: CSAPRGDRTAGGYTF.

Worth noting for this clonotype: A clone one base away is much larger, so this may be a read error. This sequence joins TRBV7-3 and TRBJ2-5, with TRBD2 identical over 11 bases. Germline assignment: CDR1 SGHTA and CDR2 FQGTGA. V gave up 2 bases and J gave up 11 bases; unmatched junction bases: 10. CDR3 length equals 15 residues. Here the CDR3 DNA reads TGTGCCAGCAGCTTAGGGACTAGCGGTTACAATGAGCAGTACTTC. This gives the protein CASSLGTSGYNEQYF.

This clonotype was seen at least ten times. The V gene is TRBV15, the J gene TRBJ2-1; TRBD1 matches 9 bases. Germline lookup yields CDR1 LNHNV and CDR2 YYDKDF (reference sequence). Trimming cost V 0 bases and J 2 bases; bases outside gene matches: 8. This CDR3 region has 18 residues. Written as DNA, the CDR3 is TGTGCCACCAGCAGAGATTTGGGGGGGACAGGGACCTACAATGAGCAGTTCTTC. This encodes CATSRDLGGTGTYNEQFF.

The rearrangement uses TRBV12-3 or TRBV12-4 and TRBJ2-3; tentatively, D is TRBD1 (5 bases). CDR3 size: 14 residues. V was shortened by 6 bases and J by 11 bases, with 21 bases between the two germline ends. In DNA, the CDR3 is TGTGCCAGCAGACCGAGACAGAGAACAGATGTGCAGTATTTT. It is translated as CASRPRQRTDVQYF.